This T cell receptor (beta chain) came from a study of T cell responses to AZD1222 COVID-19 vaccine. In the case of this clone: This may be a read error, as it is one base from a much larger clone.

TCRdb's table, derived via immunoSEQ multiplex PCR, lists solely in-frame clones and lacks some. The sample yields under 150,000 clones, roughly nine tenths seen once. The sample was peripheral blood, taken 28 days after the second AZD1222 dose. The receptor's source is an adult who received the AZD1222 COVID-19 vaccine.

DNA of the CDR3: TGTGCCAGCAGTGAATGGGAGACCCAGTACTTC. Protein product: CASSEWETQYF. V and J are TRBV25-1 and TRBJ2-5; no clear D. With 1 base removed from V and 5 bases from J, the gap between germline ends came to 2 bases. The CDR3 has 11 amino acids. The germline CDR1 and CDR2 sequences are MGHDK and SYGVNS.